This T cell receptor (beta chain) was found in a study of blood T cell repertoires in COVID-19. Study details: Samples of COVID-19 (acute and convalescent) were obtained from the United States, Italy and Spain.

Profiled with immunoSEQ multiplex PCR; TCRdb holds only in-frame clones, not every one. Of around 260,000 clones listed, around nine tenths are singletons. This clone was seen once. Germline V CDR1 and CDR2: KGHSH, LQKENI. This CDR3 is 16 amino acids long. V lost 3 bases and J lost 3; bases outside the gene matches: 6. The receptor was isolated from a woman in her forties who had recovered from COVID-19. Sequences were obtained from peripheral blood. This chain links TRBV18 with TRBJ2-3; 10 bases map to TRBD2. CDR3 coding DNA: TGTGCCAGCTCACCGTTGGGTAGCGGGAGGACAGATACGCAGTATTTT. Translation gives CASSPLGSGRTDTQYF.